This T cell receptor (beta chain) was documented in a study of blood T cells in healthy people across ages. CDR1 and CDR2 from the germline V gene are SGHTA and FQGTGA. Trimming cost V 5 bases and J 0 bases, with 12 bases left between them. The CDR3 is made up of 15 amino acids. PBMCs, at least 7 million per sample, were isolated. For the second PCR, which ran for 7 to 11 cycles, a sample-barcoded 5' primer and a J-beta primer mix were used. All cDNA molecules were each tagged by a template-switch adaptor with 12 random nucleotides. TCRdb passed the 5' RACE reads through MiXCR, listing each CDR3 protein once. The sample lists fewer than 1,200,000 distinct CDR3 sequences; under 30% were seen once. Separately, the same data were catalogued under a study of T cells of mothers and their children. That investigation notes: The donor cohort consisted of three healthy Caucasian mothers and their six children.

This TCR was recovered from a girl aged 2 to 9 in good health. Sequenced material: blood. The chain employs TRBV7-3 and TRBJ2-3, with TRBD2 as a possible D gene (6 bases). CDR3 protein: CASSPRRESTDTQYF. CDR3 coding DNA: TGTGCCAGCAGCCCGCGGAGGGAGAGCACAGATACGCAGTATTTT. The full variable domain, with the rest looked up from reference TRBV7-3 and TRBJ2-3, is GAGVSQTPSNKVTEKGKYVELRCDPISGHTALYWYRQSLGQGPEFLIYFQGTGAADDSGLPNDRFFAVRPEGSVSTLKIQRTERGDSAVYLCASSPRRESTDTQYFGPGTRLTVL.